Sequencing of this T cell receptor (beta chain) was carried out in a study of T cell repertoires in cytomegalovirus infection. Across the whole study: Public signatures in TCR beta pointed to CMV infection and matching HLA type.

This clonotype was counted between two and nine times. TCRdb redid the calling of the reads with MiXCR, one entry per CDR3 protein. The table includes just under 550,000 distinct CDR3 sequences, about 26% detected once. There are 14 residues in the CDR3. V gave up 7 bases and J gave up 8 bases, with 20 bases separating them. The germline V gene encodes CDR1 SEHNR and CDR2 FQNEAQ (reference sequence). The chain links TRBV7-9 to TRBJ1-1; D is uncertain. Sequenced material: PBMCs. This TCR was sampled from a human donor in good health (CMV status not recorded). Some clones in this sample may be carry-over from other donors' samples. The CDR3 DNA reads as TGTGCCAGCACCCGACTAGATGGGCGGTTGGAAGCTTTCTTT. It yields the protein CASTRLDGRLEAFF.